The 17 T cell receptor beta chains reported below all come from one sample, sequenced in a study of cytomegalovirus exposure and HLA in healthy donors. Method: immunoSEQ multiplex PCR; TCRdb's copy keeps in-frame clones and lacks some. The data hold 300,000 or so clones, with roughly 90% observed a single time. Sequenced material: PBMCs. The receptors were sampled from a man younger than 45 in good health and CMV-seronegative.

This clone was seen a single time. The chain carries TRBV2 and TRBJ1-1, with a tentative D call TRBD1 (5 bases). The V gene lost 6 bases and the J gene lost 5 bases, with 13 bases spanning the gap. Per the germline V gene, CDR1 is SNHLY and CDR2 is FYNNEI. The CDR3 is 13 amino acids. The CDR3 DNA follows: TGTGCCAGCAGGAGCGGGGGAGGTACTGAAGCTTTCTTT. As protein: CASRSGGGTEAFF.

This chain links TRBV27 with TRBJ1-2, with D possibly TRBD1 on 6 matching bases. With 6 bases removed from V and 2 bases from J, the gap between germline ends came to 13 bases. The CDR3 consists of 14 residues. Germline CDR1 and CDR2: MNHEY and SMNVEV (reference sequence). The CDR3 is CASRATGNNYGYTF. The CDR3 DNA follows: TGTGCCAGCAGGGCGACAGGTAACAACTATGGCTACACCTTC.

The V gene is TRBV4-2, the J gene TRBJ2-3; D is perhaps TRBD1 (5 bases). The germline V and J ends were trimmed by 0 bases and 6 bases, with 13 bases remaining between them. There are 15 residues in the CDR3. Germline values: CDR1 LGHNA, CDR2 YNFKEQ. The CDR3 DNA reads as TGTGCCAGCAGCCAAGATTGGCAGGGTAGGGATACGCAGTATTTT. Amino acids: CASSQDWQGRDTQYF.

In this sample, this clone turned up once. The chain uses TRBV13 and TRBJ2-7, with D possibly TRBD1 on 6 matching bases. The germline V and J ends were trimmed by 0 bases and 4 bases, with 10 bases remaining between them. This CDR3 region has 14 residues. From germline, CDR1 is PRHDT and CDR2 FYEKMQ (reference sequence). For the CDR3, the DNA is TGTGCCAGCAGCTTAGGCCTGGGGGCGTACGAGCAGTACTTC. This codes for CASSLGLGAYEQYF.

V is TRBV7-9 and J is TRBJ2-1; possible D gene TRBD1, 6 bases. CDR3 length equals 15 residues. Between the trimmed V and J ends, which lost 0 bases and 7 bases, there was a span of 13 bases. Germline-derived CDR1 and CDR2 are SEHNR and FQNEAQ (reference sequence). This CDR3 is CASSLAYAGANEQFF. The CDR3 nucleotides are TGTGCCAGCAGCTTAGCGTACGCAGGGGCGAATGAGCAGTTCTTC.

This chain links TRBV6-6 with TRBJ1-1, with D unresolved. Trimming took 2 bases from V and 0 from J, leaving 10 bases between them. This CDR3 region has 15 residues. CDR1 MNHNY and CDR2 SVGAGI come from the germline V gene (reference sequence). CDR3 coding DNA: TGTGCCAGCAGTTACAACCCGGGAGTGAACACTGAAGCTTTCTTT. This encodes CASSYNPGVNTEAFF.

The CDR3, as DNA: TGTGCCAGCAGCGCCGGGACAGGGGGCTTCTATGGCTACACCTTC. It specifies CASSAGTGGFYGYTF. The rearrangement uses TRBV6-1 and TRBJ1-2; 12 nucleotides match TRBD1. Trimming took 6 bases from V and 4 from J; bases not matched to a gene: 6. The CDR3 is made up of 15 amino acids. Germline CDR1 is MNHNS and CDR2 is SASEGT.

This clone appeared a single time. J is TRBJ1-1 and V is TRBV7-2; 8 positions agree with TRBD1. The J segment lost 5 bases and the V segment lost 4 bases, leaving 12 bases of the junction unmatched. The CDR3 extends over 16 amino acids. Per germline, CDR1 SGHTA and CDR2 FQGNSA. CDR3 in DNA: TGTGCCAGCAGCTCGCAGGGGGCCGCCCTGGGGACTGAAGCTTTCTTT. Residues: CASSSQGAALGTEAFF.

The sample holds a few counts of this clone. The chain couples TRBV6-1 to TRBJ2-7, with a tentative D call TRBD1 (5 bases). With 2 bases removed from V and 3 bases from J, the gap between germline ends came to 8 bases. The CDR3 covers 13 residues. Germline CDR1 and CDR2: MNHNS and SASEGT. In nucleotides, the CDR3 is TGTGCCAGCAGTGAAAGGGGAAACTACGAGCAGTACTTC. Protein sequence: CASSERGNYEQYF.

This chain joins TRBV15 and TRBJ1-5; D is ambiguous. The CDR3 is 21 residues long. Looked up from germline, CDR1 is LNHNV and CDR2 is YYDKDF (reference sequence). V was trimmed by 0 bases and J by 0 bases, leaving 24 bases between them. The CDR3 nucleotides read TGTGCCACCAGCAGAGACCGACACCTAGGCCCGGGGTCGGCTAGCAATCAGCCCCAGCATTTT. It is translated as CATSRDRHLGPGSASNQPQHF.

The chain links TRBV5-8 to TRBJ1-2; D perhaps matches TRBD1 (6 bases). Germline lookup yields CDR1 SGHTS and CDR2 YDEGEE. The CDR3 totals 15 residues. V was trimmed by 4 bases and J by 4 bases, leaving 17 bases between them. This CDR3 is CASSRAPGTTYGYTF. The CDR3 nucleotides read TGTGCCAGCAGCCGAGCTCCCGGGACAACCTATGGCTACACCTTC.

The rearrangement uses TRBV5-6 and TRBJ2-1; D may be TRBD1 (6 bases). V was shortened by 3 bases and J by 0 bases, with 10 bases between the two germline ends. Germline CDR1 reads SGHDT; CDR2 reads YYEEEE. CDR3 length: 15 amino acids. This CDR3 reads CASSSGQFSYNEQFF. In nucleotides, the CDR3 is TGTGCCAGCAGCTCCGGACAGTTCTCCTACAATGAGCAGTTCTTC.

This chain connects TRBV5-4 to TRBJ2-5; tentative D call: TRBD1 (6 bases). This CDR3 has 17 residues. Trimming left V 5 bases short and J 0 bases short, with 20 bases between. Germline loops: CDR1 SGHNT, CDR2 YYREEE (reference sequence). The CDR3 nucleotides read TGTGCCAGCAGTTCGACTTCCAGGGGTGTGAACCAAGAGACCCAGTACTTC. It specifies CASSSTSRGVNQETQYF.

This chain uses TRBV4-3 with TRBJ1-1, with a possible D match to TRBD1 (5 bases). V was trimmed by 6 bases and J by 1 base, leaving 12 bases between them. This CDR3 is 14 amino acids long. Germline V lookup: CDR1 LGHNA, CDR2 YSLEER. The CDR3 nucleotides read TGCGCCAGCAGTTGGGGCCCGGGGAACACTGAAGCTTTCTTT. Translated, it gives CASSWGPGNTEAFF.

The chain joins TRBV5-1 to TRBJ2-3; D perhaps matches TRBD2 (6 bases). The V end lost 0 bases, the J end lost 4 bases, and 12 bases lay between the germline ends. This CDR3 is 15 amino acids long. CDR1 and CDR2 from the germline V gene are SGHRS and YFSETQ. CDR3 DNA sequence: TGCGCCAGCAGCTTGGGGGCGGGGAGCGCAGATACGCAGTATTTT. It translates to CASSLGAGSADTQYF.

This sequence joins TRBV6-5 and TRBJ1-1; a weak D match, TRBD1 (6 bases). This CDR3 contains 14 residues. Trimming pared 6 bases from V and 2 bases from J, leaving 13 bases between. Germline V gene lookup returns CDR1 MNHEY and CDR2 SVGAGI. The CDR3 here is CASSQRTVNTEAFF. In nucleotides, the CDR3 is TGTGCCAGCAGCCAGCGGACAGTCAACACTGAAGCTTTCTTT.

Details on this clone: Other DNA sequences in the sample encode the same CDR3. The chain carries TRBV7-9 and TRBJ2-7; D is possibly TRBD1 (5 bases). Between the trimmed V and J ends, which lost 3 bases and 2 bases, there was a span of 8 bases. The CDR3 totals 13 residues. Germline assignment: CDR1 SEHNR and CDR2 FQNEAQ (reference sequence). CDR3 residues: CASSFPGTYEQYF. The DNA of the CDR3 is TGTGCCAGCAGCTTTCCAGGGACCTACGAGCAGTACTTC.